Described below is a single T cell receptor (beta chain) sequence and its context. This sample was included in a study of CD8+CD57+ T cells in acquired aplastic anemia. In the study overall: The study obtained an average of 3.2 ug of DNA from sorted CD4+ and CD8+ cells.

Profiling of TCR beta VDJ combinations and CDR3 sequences used genomic DNA as template. TCRdb passed the reads through MiXCR, listing each CDR3 protein once. This table holds approximately 120,000 distinct CDR3 sequences, approximately 36% found once. The V gene's germline CDR1 is LNHNV and CDR2 YYDKDF (reference sequence). The CDR3 consists of 14 residues. Trimming cost V 4 bases and J 8 bases; bases outside gene matches: 8. Patients picked for sequencing had shown CD8+CD57+ cell expansion detected by flow cytometry. At the time of blood sampling, patients had not yet received any therapy. The clonotype originates from a human donor with aplastic anemia. The source material was sorted CD4+, CD8+, or CD8+CD57+ T cells (not recorded which) from PBMCs. The rearrangement uses TRBV15 and TRBJ1-2, with 9 positions matching TRBD1. CDR3 coding DNA: TGTGCCACCAGCAAAAGGACAGGGGAACCGGGCTACACCTTC. This codes for CATSKRTGEPGYTF.